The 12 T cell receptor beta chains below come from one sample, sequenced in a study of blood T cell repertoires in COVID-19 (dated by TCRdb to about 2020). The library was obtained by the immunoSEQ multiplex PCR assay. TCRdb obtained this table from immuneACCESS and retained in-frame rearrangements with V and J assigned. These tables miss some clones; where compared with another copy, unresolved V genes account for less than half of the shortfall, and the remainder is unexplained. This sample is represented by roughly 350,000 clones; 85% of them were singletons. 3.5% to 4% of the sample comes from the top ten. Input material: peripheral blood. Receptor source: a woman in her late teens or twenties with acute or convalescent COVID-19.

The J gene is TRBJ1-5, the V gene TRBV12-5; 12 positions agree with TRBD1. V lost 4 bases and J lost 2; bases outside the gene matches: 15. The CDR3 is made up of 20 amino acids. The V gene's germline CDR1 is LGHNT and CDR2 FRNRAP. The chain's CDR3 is CASGSPRGTGGEVGNQPQHF. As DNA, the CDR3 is TGTGCTAGTGGTTCCCCCCGTGGGACAGGGGGCGAAGTGGGCAATCAGCCCCAGCATTTT. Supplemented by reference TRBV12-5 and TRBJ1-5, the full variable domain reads DARVTQTPRHKVTEMGQEVTMRCQPILGHNTVFWYRQTMMQGLELLAYFRNRAPLDDSGMPKDRFSAEMPDATLATLKIQPSEPRDSAVYFCASGSPRGTGGEVGNQPQHFGDGTRLSIL.

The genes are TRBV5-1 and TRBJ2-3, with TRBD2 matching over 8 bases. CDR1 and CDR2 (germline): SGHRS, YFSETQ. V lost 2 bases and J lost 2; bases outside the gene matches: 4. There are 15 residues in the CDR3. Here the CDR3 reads CASSFTSGITDTQYF. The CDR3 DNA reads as TGCGCCAGCAGCTTCACTAGCGGAATCACAGATACGCAGTATTTT.

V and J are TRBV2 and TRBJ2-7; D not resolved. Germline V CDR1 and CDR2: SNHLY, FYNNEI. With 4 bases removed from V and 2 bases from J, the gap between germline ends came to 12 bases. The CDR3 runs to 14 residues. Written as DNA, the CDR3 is TGTGCCAGCAGTGCTGGCAGGTACACCTACGAGCAGTACTTC. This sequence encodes CASSAGRYTYEQYF.

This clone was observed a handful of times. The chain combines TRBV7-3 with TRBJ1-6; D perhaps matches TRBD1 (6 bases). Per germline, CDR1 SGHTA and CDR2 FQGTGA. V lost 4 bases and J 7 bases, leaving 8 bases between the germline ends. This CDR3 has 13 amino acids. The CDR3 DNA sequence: TGTGCCAGCAGCTCCGGACAGAATTCACCCCTCCACTTT. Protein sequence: CASSSGQNSPLHF.

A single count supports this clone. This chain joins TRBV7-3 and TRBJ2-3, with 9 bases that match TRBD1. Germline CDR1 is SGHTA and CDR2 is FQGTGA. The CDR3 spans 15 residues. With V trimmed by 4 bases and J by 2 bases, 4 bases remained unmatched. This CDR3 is CASSSGQGLTDTQYF. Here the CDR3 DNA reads TGTGCCAGCAGCTCGGGACAGGGCCTCACAGATACGCAGTATTTT.

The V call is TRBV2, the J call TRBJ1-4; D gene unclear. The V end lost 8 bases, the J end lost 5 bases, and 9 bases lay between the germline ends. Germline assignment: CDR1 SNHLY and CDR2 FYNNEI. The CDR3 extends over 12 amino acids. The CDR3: CASELRNEKLFF. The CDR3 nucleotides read TGTGCCAGCGAATTGAGAAATGAAAAACTGTTTTTT.

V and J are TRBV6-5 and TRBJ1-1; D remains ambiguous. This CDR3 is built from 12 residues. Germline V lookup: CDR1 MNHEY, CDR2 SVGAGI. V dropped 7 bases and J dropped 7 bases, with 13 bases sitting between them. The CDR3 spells CASTRSGGEAFF. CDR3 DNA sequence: TGTGCCAGCACCCGAAGCGGCGGTGAAGCTTTCTTT.

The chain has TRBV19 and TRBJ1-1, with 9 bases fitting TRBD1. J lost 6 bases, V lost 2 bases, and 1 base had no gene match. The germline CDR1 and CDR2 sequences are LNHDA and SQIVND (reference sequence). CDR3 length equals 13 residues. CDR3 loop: CASSITGGAEAFF. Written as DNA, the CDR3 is TGTGCCAGTAGTATAACAGGGGGCGCTGAAGCTTTCTTT.

CDR3 sequence: CASSIGAGQPQHF. In nucleotides, the CDR3 is TGTGCCAGTAGTATAGGGGCAGGGCAGCCCCAGCATTTT. The chain carries TRBV19 and TRBJ1-5, with D possibly being TRBD1 (5 bases). V gave up 1 base and J gave up 7 bases, with 8 bases separating them. Looked up from germline, CDR1 is LNHDA and CDR2 is SQIVND (reference sequence). The CDR3 consists of 13 residues.

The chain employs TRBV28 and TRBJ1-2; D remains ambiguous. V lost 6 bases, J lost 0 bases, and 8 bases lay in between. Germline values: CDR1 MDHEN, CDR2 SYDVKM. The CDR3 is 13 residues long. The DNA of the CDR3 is TGTGCCAGCAGCCCGGGAGCTAACTATGGCTACACCTTC. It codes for CASSPGANYGYTF.

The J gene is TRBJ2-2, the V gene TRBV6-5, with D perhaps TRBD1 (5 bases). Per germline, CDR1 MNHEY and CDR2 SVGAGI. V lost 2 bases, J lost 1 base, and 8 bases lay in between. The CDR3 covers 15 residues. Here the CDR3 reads CASSYIGQNTGELFF. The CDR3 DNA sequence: TGTGCCAGCAGTTACATCGGACAGAACACCGGGGAGCTGTTTTTT.

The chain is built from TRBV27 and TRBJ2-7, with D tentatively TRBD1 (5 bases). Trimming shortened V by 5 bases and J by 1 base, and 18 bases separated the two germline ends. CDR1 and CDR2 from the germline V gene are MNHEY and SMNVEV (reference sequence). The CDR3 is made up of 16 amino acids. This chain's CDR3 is CASSPQTVHPSYEQYF. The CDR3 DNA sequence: TGTGCCAGCAGTCCACAGACAGTTCACCCTTCCTACGAGCAGTACTTC.